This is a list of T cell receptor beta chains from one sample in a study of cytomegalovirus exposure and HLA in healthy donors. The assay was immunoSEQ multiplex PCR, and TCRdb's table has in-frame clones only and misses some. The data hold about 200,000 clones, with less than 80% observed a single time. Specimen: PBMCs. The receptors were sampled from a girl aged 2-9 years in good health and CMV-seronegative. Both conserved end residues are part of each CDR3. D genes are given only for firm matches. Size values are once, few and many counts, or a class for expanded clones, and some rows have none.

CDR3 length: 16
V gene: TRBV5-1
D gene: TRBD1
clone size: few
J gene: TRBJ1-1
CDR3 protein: CASSLRPGTGITEAFF
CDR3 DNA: TGCGCCAGCAGCCTTCGTCCCGGGACAGGGATCACTGAAGCTTTCTTT

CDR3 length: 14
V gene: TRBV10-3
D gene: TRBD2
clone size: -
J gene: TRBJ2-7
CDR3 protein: CAISVAGASYEQYF
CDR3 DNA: TGTGCCATCAGTGTAGCGGGGGCCTCCTACGAGCAGTACTTC

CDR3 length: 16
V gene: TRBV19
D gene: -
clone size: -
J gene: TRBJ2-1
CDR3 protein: CASSNLPGQGWNEQFF
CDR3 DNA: TGTGCCAGTAGTAATCTGCCGGGCCAGGGGTGGAATGAGCAGTTCTTC

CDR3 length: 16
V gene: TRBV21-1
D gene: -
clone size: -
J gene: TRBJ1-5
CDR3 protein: CASSKCRGPSNQPQHF
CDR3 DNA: TGTGCCAGCAGCAAATGTAGGGGCCCTAGCAATCAGCCCCAGCATTTT

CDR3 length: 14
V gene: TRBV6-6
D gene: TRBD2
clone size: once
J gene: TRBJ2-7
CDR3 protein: CASTVGGGRLEQYF
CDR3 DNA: TGTGCCAGCACAGTCGGCGGGGGGCGCCTCGAGCAGTACTTC

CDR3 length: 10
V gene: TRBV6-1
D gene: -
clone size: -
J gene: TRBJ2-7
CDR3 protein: CASSTYEQYF
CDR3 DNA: TGTGCCAGCAGTACTTACGAGCAGTACTTC

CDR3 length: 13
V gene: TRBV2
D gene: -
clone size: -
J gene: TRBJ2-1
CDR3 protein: CAILRGIYNEQFF
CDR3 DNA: TGTGCCATTCTGCGCGGGATCTACAATGAGCAGTTCTTC

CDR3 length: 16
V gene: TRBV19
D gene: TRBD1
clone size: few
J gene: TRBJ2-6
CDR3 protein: CATGQGDISGANVLTF
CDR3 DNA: TGTGCCACCGGACAGGGCGATATCTCTGGGGCCAACGTCCTGACTTTC

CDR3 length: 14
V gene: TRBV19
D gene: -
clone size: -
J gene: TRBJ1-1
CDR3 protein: CASSMRQQNTEAFF
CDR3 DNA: TGTGCCAGTAGTATGAGGCAGCAGAACACTGAAGCTTTCTTT

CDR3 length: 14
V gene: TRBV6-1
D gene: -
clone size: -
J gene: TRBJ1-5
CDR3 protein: CASRKGAGNQPQHF
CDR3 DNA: TGTGCCAGCCGGAAAGGGGCAGGTAATCAGCCCCAGCATTTT

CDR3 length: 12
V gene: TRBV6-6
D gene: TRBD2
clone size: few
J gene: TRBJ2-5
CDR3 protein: CAAGGSRETQYF
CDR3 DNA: TGTGCCGCCGGGGGGAGTCGAGAGACCCAGTACTTC

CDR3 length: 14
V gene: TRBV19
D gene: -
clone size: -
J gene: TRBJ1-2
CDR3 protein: CASSISEGLYGYTF
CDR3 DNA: TGTGCCAGTAGTATCTCTGAGGGCCTCTATGGCTACACCTTC

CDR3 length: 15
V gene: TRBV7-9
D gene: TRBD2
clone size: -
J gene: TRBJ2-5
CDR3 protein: CASSPAGGAGETQYF
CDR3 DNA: TGTGCCAGCAGTCCAGCCGGGGGGGCCGGGGAGACCCAGTACTTC

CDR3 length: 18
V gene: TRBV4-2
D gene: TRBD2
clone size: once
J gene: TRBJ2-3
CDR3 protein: CASSLSGTSGLFTDTQYF
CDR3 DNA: TGTGCCAGCAGCCTATCCGGGACTAGCGGACTTTTCACAGATACGCAGTATTTT

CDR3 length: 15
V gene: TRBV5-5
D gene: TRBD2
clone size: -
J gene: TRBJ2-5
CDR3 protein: CASSWGLAGVETQYF
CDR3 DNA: TGTGCCAGCAGCTGGGGGCTAGCGGGAGTAGAGACCCAGTACTTC

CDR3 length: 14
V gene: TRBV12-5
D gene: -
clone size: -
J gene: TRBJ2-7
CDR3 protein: CASGPPGGWYEQYF
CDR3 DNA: TGTGCTAGTGGCCCTCCTGGGGGGTGGTACGAGCAGTACTTC

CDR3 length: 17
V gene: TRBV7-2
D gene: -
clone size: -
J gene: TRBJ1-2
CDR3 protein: CASSLGPGVLANYGYTF
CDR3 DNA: TGTGCCAGCAGCTTAGGCCCAGGGGTACTAGCTAACTATGGCTACACCTTC